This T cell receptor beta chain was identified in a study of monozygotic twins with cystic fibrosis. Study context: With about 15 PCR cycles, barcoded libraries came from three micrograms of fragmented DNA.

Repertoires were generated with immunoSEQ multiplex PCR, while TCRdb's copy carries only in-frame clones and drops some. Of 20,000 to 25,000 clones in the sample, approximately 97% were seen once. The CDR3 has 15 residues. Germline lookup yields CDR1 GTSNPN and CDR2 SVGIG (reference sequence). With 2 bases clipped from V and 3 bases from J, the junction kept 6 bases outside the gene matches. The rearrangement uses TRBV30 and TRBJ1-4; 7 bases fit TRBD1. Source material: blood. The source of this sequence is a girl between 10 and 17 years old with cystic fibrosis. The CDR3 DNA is TGTGCCTGGAGTTTAGGAGACAGGGCTAATGAAAAACTGTTTTTT. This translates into CAWSLGDRANEKLFF.